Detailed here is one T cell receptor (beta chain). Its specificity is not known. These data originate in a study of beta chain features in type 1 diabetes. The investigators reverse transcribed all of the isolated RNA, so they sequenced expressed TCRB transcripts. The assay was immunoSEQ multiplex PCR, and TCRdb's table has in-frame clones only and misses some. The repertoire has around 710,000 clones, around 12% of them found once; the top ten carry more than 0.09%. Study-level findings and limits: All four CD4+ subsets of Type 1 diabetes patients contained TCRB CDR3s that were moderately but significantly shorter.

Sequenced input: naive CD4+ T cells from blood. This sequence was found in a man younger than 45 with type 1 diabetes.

The CDR3 sequence is CASSLSRGQVGANVLTF. The DNA for the CDR3 is TGTGCCAGCAGTTTAAGCAGGGGGCAGGTTGGGGCCAACGTCCTGACTTTC. This sequence joins TRBV27 and TRBJ2-6; 8 positions agree with TRBD1. V shed 2 bases and J 3 bases; nucleotides not matched to a gene: 6. Looked up from germline, CDR1 is MNHEY and CDR2 is SMNVEV (reference sequence). The CDR3 length is 17 residues.